This T cell receptor (beta chain) derives from a study of shared clonotypes between healthy human individuals. Study-level information: Each donor's CD4 naive and CD4 memory cells filled three plates apiece, CD8 naive two, and CD8 memory one.

The V gene end was trimmed by 6 bases and the J gene end by 2 bases; junction bases not matched to a gene: 9. Looked up from germline, CDR1 is LNHDA and CDR2 is SQIVND (reference sequence). The CDR3 runs 15 residues. This clone has at least ten counts. The antigen is undetermined. Whole-study results and caveats: Non-shared clonotypes displayed generation probabilities falling below those of clonotypes present in all four donors. Among the subsets, naive ones generally showed larger estimated richness than memory ones.

Per the study methods: ImmunoSEQ output lacked quality scores and full-length reads, limiting matched filtering. Profiled with immunoSEQ multiplex PCR; TCRdb holds only in-frame clones, not every one. V, J and clone size were drawn from that table, and D and trimming were deduced from the DNA. The data hold about a million clones, with 60% to 85% observed a single time. The chain is built from TRBV19 and TRBJ1-1, with 7 positions matching TRBD1. The material sequenced was memory CD4+ T cells sorted from blood. As to subset: CD45RA-negative fraction. The clonotype comes from a man younger than 35 in good health. DNA for the CDR3: TGTGCCAGTAGCGACCCGGGACAGCACAACACTGAAGCTTTCTTT. Protein sequence: CASSDPGQHNTEAFF.